Sequencing of this T cell receptor beta chain was carried out in a study of blood T cell repertoires in COVID-19. Looking at the study overall: T cells, B-cell-depleted T cells, or PBMCs supplied cDNA or gDNA.

This clone was recorded once. Seattle patient enrollment occurred during active infection, with longitudinal follow-up thereafter. Trimming took 1 base from V and 3 from J, leaving 15 bases between them. Looked up from germline, CDR1 is MGHRA and CDR2 is YSYEKL. CDR3 length: 16 amino acids. Source study methods: The assay estimated nucleated cells by amplifying reference gene primers. Method: immunoSEQ multiplex PCR; TCRdb's copy keeps in-frame clones and lacks some. V, J and clone size were drawn from that table, and D and trimming were deduced from the DNA. The sample holds 200,000 to 250,000 clones, approximately 90% seen once.

This clonotype was obtained from a man aged 50-59 years with COVID-19, enrolled during active disease. The rearrangement links TRBV4-1 to TRBJ1-1; D remains ambiguous. Sample: peripheral blood. This chain's CDR3 is CASSQGRGLNYTEAFF. The CDR3 bases are TGCGCCAGCAGCCAAGGGAGAGGACTGAACTACACTGAAGCTTTCTTT.